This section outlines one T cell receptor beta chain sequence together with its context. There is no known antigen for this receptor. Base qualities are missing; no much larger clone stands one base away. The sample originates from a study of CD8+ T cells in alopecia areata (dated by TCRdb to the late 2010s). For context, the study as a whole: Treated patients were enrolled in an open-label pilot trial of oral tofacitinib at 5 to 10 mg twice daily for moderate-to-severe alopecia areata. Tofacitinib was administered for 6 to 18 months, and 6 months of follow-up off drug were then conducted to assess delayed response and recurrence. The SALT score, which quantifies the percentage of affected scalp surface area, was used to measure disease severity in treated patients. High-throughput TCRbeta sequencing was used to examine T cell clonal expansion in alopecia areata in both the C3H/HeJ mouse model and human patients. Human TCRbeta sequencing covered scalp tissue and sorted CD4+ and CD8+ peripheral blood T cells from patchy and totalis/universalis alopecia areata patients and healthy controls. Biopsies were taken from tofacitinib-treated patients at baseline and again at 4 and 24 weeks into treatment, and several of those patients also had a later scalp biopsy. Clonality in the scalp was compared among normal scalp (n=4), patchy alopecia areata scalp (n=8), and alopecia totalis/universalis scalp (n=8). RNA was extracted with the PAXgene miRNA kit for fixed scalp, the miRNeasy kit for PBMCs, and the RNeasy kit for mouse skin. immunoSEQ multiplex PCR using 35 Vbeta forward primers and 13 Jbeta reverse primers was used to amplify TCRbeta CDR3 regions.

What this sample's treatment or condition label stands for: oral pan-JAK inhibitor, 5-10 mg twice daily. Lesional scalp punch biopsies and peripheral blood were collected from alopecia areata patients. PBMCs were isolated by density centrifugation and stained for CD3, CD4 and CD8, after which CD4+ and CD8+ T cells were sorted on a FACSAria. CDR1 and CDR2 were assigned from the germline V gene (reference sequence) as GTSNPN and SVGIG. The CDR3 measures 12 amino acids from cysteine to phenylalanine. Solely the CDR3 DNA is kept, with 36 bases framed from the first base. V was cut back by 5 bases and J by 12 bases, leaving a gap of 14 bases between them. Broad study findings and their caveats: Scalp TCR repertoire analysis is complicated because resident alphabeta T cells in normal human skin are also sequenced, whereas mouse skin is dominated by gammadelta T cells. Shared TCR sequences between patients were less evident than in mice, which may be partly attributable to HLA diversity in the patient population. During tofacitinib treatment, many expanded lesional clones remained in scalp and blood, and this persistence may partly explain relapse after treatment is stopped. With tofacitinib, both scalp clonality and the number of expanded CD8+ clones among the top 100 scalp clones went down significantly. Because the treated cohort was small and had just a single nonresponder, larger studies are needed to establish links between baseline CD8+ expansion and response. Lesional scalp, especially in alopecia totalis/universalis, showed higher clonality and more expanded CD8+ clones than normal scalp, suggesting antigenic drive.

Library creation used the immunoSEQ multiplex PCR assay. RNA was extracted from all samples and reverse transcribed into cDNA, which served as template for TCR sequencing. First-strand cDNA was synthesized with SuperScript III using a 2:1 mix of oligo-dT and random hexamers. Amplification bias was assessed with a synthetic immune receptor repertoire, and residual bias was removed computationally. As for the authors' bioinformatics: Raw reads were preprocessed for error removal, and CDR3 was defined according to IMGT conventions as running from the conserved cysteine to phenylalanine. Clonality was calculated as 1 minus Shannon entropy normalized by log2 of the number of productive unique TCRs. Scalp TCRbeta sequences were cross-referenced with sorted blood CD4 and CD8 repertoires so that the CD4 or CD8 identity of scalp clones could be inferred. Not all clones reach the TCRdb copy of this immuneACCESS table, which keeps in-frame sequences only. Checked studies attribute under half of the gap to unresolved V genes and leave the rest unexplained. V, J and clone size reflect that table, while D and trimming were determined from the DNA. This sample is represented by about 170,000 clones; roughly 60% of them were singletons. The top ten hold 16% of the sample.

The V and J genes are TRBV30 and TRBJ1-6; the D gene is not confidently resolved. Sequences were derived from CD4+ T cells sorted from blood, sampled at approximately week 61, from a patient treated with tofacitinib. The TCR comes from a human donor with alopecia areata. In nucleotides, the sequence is TGTGCCTGGGAGGTCTCATCGGGACCCCTCCACTTT. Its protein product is CAWEVSSGPLHF.